This T cell receptor (beta chain) was sequenced during a study of cytomegalovirus exposure and HLA in healthy donors (TCRdb year 2017). With respect to the entire study: According to a later analysis, the roughly 120 validation repertoires were produced on the same platform as the roughly 600 repertoires of the first cohort. High-throughput TCR immunosequencing, statistical association of individual TCRs with disease status, and machine learning were combined to predict cytomegalovirus infection status. The study was designed to test whether signatures of past pathogen exposure could be identified by cataloging public T cell receptors. A separate validation cohort of 90 to 150 different subjects was used in addition to the roughly 700-subject first cohort. Results the study describes overall, beyond this receptor: In the study, around 150 TCR beta chains were listed as associated with cytomegalovirus. Across donors, most TCR sequences were observed very rarely, whereas some public TCRs were present in many individuals. Subsequent analysis determined that TCRs grouped into clusters in the first cohort also showed a tendency toward co-occurrence across the roughly 110 validation repertoires, and about 94% of cluster scores exceeded 0. Cytomegalovirus status was reported to be diagnosed by the classifier with high specificity and sensitivity in both the original and validation cohorts. All 130 or so repertoires were used to score co-occurrence in the validation cohort in a later analysis, because that analysis had no HLA typing for the cohort. In vitro tests confirmed that a few of the cytomegalovirus-associated TCR beta chains recognize cytomegalovirus antigens. According to the authors, the approach could potentially be generalized to other disease states and immunological phenotypes.

From the cysteine up to the phenylalanine, the CDR3 has a length of 12 residues. Of all the DNA, just the CDR3 is kept, 36 bases in frame from base 1. V is shortened by 3 bases, J by 2 bases, and the region joining them spans 5 bases. CDR1 is given as MDHEN and CDR2 as SYDVKM, both from the germline V gene. The donors were included in the validation cohort of approximately 130 subjects, a group kept apart from the roughly 730-subject first cohort. Libraries were constructed by the immunoSEQ multiplex PCR assay. The original pipeline was this. A statistical classification framework was built for diagnosing cytomegalovirus status from the catalog of TCR beta chain sequences. TCRdb holds this immuneACCESS table with in-frame rearrangements only. Some clones are missing; in checked studies, unresolved V genes explain under half, and the rest has no known cause. V, J and clone size are taken as reported in that table, and D and trimming were inferred from the DNA itself. This sample gives around 150,000 clones in total; roughly 90% of them show up just once. The ten top clones hold 10% of the sample.

This clone has a single count. There is no known antigen for this receptor. No per-base quality is available; no much larger clone lies one base away. Recombination joined TRBV28 with TRBJ2-7; confidence is insufficient to name the D gene. This receptor was identified in a woman aged 18-30 years in good health and CMV-seropositive. The source material was PBMCs. At the DNA level, the sequence is TGTGCCAGCAGTTTTCGGGCCTACGAGCAGTACTTC. Its protein is CASSFRAYEQYF.